This paragraph covers one T cell receptor (beta chain) sequence. The CDR3 length is 15 residues. The germline gives CDR1 MGHRA, CDR2 YSYEKL. Deletions cut 4 bases from V and 4 bases from J, with 16 bases between. The sample belongs to a study of T cell responses to AZD1222 COVID-19 vaccine. Generated by immunoSEQ multiplex PCR, the TCRdb table keeps only in-frame clones and is missing some. The repertoire holds 90,000 to 110,000 clones, approximately 90% seen once, with over 6.5% in the top ten. Source: peripheral blood, taken on day 0 of AZD1222 vaccination. The rearrangement uses TRBV4-1 and TRBJ1-1; tentatively, D is TRBD1 (5 bases). This clonotype was obtained from an adult in good health. This CDR3 is CASSPQSAGLTEAFF. The CDR3 nucleotides are TGCGCCAGCAGCCCGCAATCGGCGGGGCTCACTGAAGCTTTCTTT.